The rows below give T cell receptor beta chains drawn from one sample of a study of cytotoxic CD8 clonotypes in ibrutinib-treated CLL. TCRdb's table, derived via immunoSEQ multiplex PCR, lists solely in-frame clones and lacks some. The data contain roughly 250,000 clones, roughly 70% of them singletons. The sequenced sample was PBMCs, obtained after 24 months of ibrutinib treatment. These receptors originate from a human donor with chronic lymphocytic leukemia. CDR3s include the opening cysteine and the closing phenylalanine or tryptophan. D genes are given only for firm matches. Expanded clones are given a class, and other clones once, few, many or no size at all.

v_gene	d_gene	j_gene	abundance	CDR3aa	CDR3nt
TRBV19	NA	TRBJ1-3	few	CASSTRQVISGNTIYF	TGTGCCAGTAGTACCCGACAGGTCATCTCTGGAAACACCATATATTTT
TRBV30	NA	TRBJ2-2	NA	CAWSVSSTNTGELFF	TGTGCCTGGAGTGTTAGCAGCACGAACACCGGGGAGCTGTTTTTT
TRBV7-9	NA	TRBJ2-7	NA	CASSLRINPDEQYF	TGTGCCAGCAGCTTACGGATAAACCCCGACGAGCAGTACTTC
TRBV19	NA	TRBJ1-5	NA	CASSIRTVSNQPQHF	TGTGCCAGTAGTATAAGGACAGTTAGCAATCAGCCCCAGCATTTT
TRBV4-1	NA	TRBJ2-2	NA	CASSPDRNTGELFF	TGCGCCAGCAGCCCAGACAGGAACACCGGGGAGCTGTTTTTT
TRBV5-6	NA	TRBJ2-7	NA	CASGPNGIYEQYF	TGTGCCAGCGGCCCCAACGGGATCTACGAGCAGTACTTC
TRBV30	NA	TRBJ2-3	few	CAWSLMADTQYF	TGTGCCTGGAGTTTGATGGCAGATACGCAGTATTTT
TRBV6-6	NA	TRBJ1-5	few	CASKQGGDQPQHF	TGTGCCAGTAAGCAGGGAGGAGATCAGCCCCAGCATTTT
TRBV14	TRBD1	TRBJ2-7	NA	CASRATGESYEQYF	TGTGCCAGCAGAGCTACAGGGGAGTCCTACGAGCAGTACTTC
TRBV12-5	TRBD2	TRBJ2-1	NA	CASEGGGRSYNEQFF	TGTGCTAGTGAAGGAGGCGGGAGATCCTACAATGAGCAGTTCTTC
TRBV11-3	NA	TRBJ2-2	NA	CASSLLDGELFF	TGTGCCAGCAGCTTATTAGACGGGGAGCTGTTTTTT
TRBV2	NA	TRBJ1-2	NA	CASSEGTNYGYTF	TGTGCCAGCAGTGAAGGGACAAACTATGGCTACACCTTC
TRBV6-5	TRBD1	TRBJ1-2	NA	CASSPTGDYGYTF	TGTGCCAGCAGTCCGACAGGGGACTATGGCTACACCTTC
TRBV4-2	NA	TRBJ1-5	few	CASSKPPRQPDSNQPQHF	TGTGCCAGCAGCAAACCCCCCCGACAGCCCGATAGCAATCAGCCCCAGCATTTT
TRBV19	TRBD2	TRBJ2-1	NA	CASSTLADLGNEQFF	TGTGCCAGTAGTACCCTAGCGGACCTTGGGAATGAGCAGTTCTTC
TRBV28	NA	TRBJ2-7	few	CASSPLVREQYF	TGTGCCAGCAGTCCTCTCGTTAGGGAGCAGTACTTC
TRBV30	TRBD2	TRBJ2-1	NA	CAWSGSGSGEQFF	TGTGCCTGGAGTGGGAGCGGGAGTGGCGAGCAGTTCTTC
TRBV7-3	TRBD2	TRBJ2-3	once	CASSLLPTSGSRDTQYF	TGTGCCAGCAGCTTACTTCCAACTAGCGGGAGTAGAGATACGCAGTATTTT
TRBV18	NA	TRBJ2-7	few	CASSINPDPDEQYF	TGTGCCAGCTCCATAAACCCGGATCCCGACGAGCAGTACTTC
TRBV6-5	NA	TRBJ2-7	few	CATGRGLTYEQYF	TGTGCCACCGGGCGGGGGCTTACCTACGAGCAGTACTTC
TRBV30	NA	TRBJ1-2	few	CAWSVDPRANYGYTF	TGTGCCTGGAGTGTAGACCCCCGGGCTAACTATGGCTACACCTTC
TRBV30	NA	TRBJ1-1	NA	CAWRNQGRARTEAFF	TGTGCCTGGAGGAACCAAGGGAGGGCGCGGACTGAAGCTTTCTTT